These T cell receptor beta chains were read from a single sample in a study of blood T cell repertoires in COVID-19. The data were produced by immunoSEQ multiplex PCR, yet TCRdb's version contains in-frame clones alone and is incomplete. Of some 93,000 clones listed, about 76% are singletons. Input material: peripheral blood. The source is a human donor in a cohort sampled during active COVID-19. CDR3s include the opening cysteine and the closing phenylalanine or tryptophan. A D gene is named only where the DNA matches it firmly. Clone size is not always given. Where it is, it says once, few, many or a class for expanded clones.

>TRBD1|TRBV5-1|TRBJ1-6|NA
CASSLDGQGAMGNSPLHF
TGCGCCAGCAGCTTGGACGGACAGGGGGCTATGGGGAATTCACCCCTCCACTTT
>NA|TRBV3-1/TRBV3-2|TRBJ2-1|NA
CASSRTRYNEQFF
TGTGCCAGCAGCCGTACTCGCTACAATGAGCAGTTCTTC
>TRBD1|TRBV5-8|TRBJ2-6|few
CASSSGQAWANVLTF
TGTGCCAGCAGCTCGGGACAGGCCTGGGCCAACGTCCTGACTTTC
>NA|TRBV2|TRBJ1-1|NA
CASSEAGAQNTEAFF
TGTGCCAGCAGTGAAGCTGGGGCCCAGAACACTGAAGCTTTCTTT
>NA|TRBV5-4|TRBJ1-2|many
CASSPVGSYGYTF
TGTGCCAGCAGCCCCGTGGGGAGCTATGGCTACACCTTC
>TRBD1|TRBV5-1|TRBJ1-6|NA
CASSLGQGASPLHF
TGCGCCAGCAGCTTGGGACAGGGAGCTTCACCCCTCCACTTT
>TRBD1|TRBV2|TRBJ1-3|NA
CASSEDPGTGITGNTIYF
TGTGCCAGCAGTGAAGACCCCGGGACAGGGATAACTGGAAACACCATATATTTT
>NA|TRBV10-2|TRBJ1-2|NA
CASRDGNLRGYTF
TGCGCCAGCAGGGACGGGAACTTGAGGGGCTACACCTTC
>TRBD2|TRBV5-1|TRBJ2-5|NA
CASSLETSGRAIKTQYF
TGCGCCAGCAGCTTGGAGACTAGCGGGAGGGCCATAAAGACCCAGTACTTC
>NA|TRBV7-9|TRBJ2-7|few
CASATLDEQYF
TGTGCCAGCGCCACCCTCGACGAGCAGTACTTC
>TRBD1|TRBV5-6|TRBJ1-2|NA
CASSWNGQGTDGYTF
TGTGCCAGCAGCTGGAACGGACAGGGGACTGATGGCTACACCTTC
>TRBD1|TRBV2|TRBJ2-1|few
CASKGDRAGYNEQFF
TGTGCCAGCAAGGGGGACAGGGCAGGCTACAATGAGCAGTTCTTC
>NA|TRBV7-8|TRBJ2-3|NA
CASSARGTTDTQYF
TGTGCCAGCAGCGCCCGGGGGACCACAGATACGCAGTATTTT
>TRBD1|TRBV7-8|TRBJ2-7|NA
CASNRRTGGSVYEQYF
TGTGCCAGCAACCGTAGAACAGGGGGAAGCGTCTACGAGCAGTACTTC
>TRBD2|TRBV27|TRBJ2-5|NA
CASRGLAGGGETQYF
TGTGCCAGCAGGGGACTAGCGGGAGGAGGAGAGACCCAGTACTTC
>NA|TRBV28|TRBJ1-5|NA
CASSPPLRGNQPQHF
TGTGCCAGCAGTCCACCCTTGAGGGGGAATCAGCCCCAGCATTTT
>NA|TRBV19|TRBJ1-5|NA
CASSMGHSNQPQHF
TGTGCCAGTAGTATGGGGCATAGCAATCAGCCCCAGCATTTT
>NA|TRBV24-1|TRBJ2-1|NA
CATSDVEMAGRFNEQFF
TGTGCCACCAGTGACGTCGAGATGGCGGGAAGGTTCAATGAGCAGTTCTTC
>TRBD2|TRBV28|TRBJ2-7|NA
CASLPGGGDEQYF
TGTGCCAGCCTCCCCGGGGGAGGGGACGAGCAGTACTTC
>TRBD2|TRBV2|TRBJ2-7|NA
CASSSRLAGAHEQYF
TGTGCCAGCAGTTCACGACTAGCGGGGGCACACGAGCAGTACTTC
>NA|TRBV7-8|TRBJ1-5|NA
CASSYRGGTGYKYSNQPQHF
TGTGCCAGCAGCTATAGGGGGGGCACGGGATACAAATATAGCAATCAGCCCCAGCATTTT
>TRBD2|TRBV11-2|TRBJ2-1|few
CASASGRAGNEQFF
TGTGCCAGCGCTAGCGGGAGGGCAGGAAATGAGCAGTTCTTC
>NA|TRBV9|TRBJ1-1|NA
CASSVGVWTEAFF
TGTGCCAGCAGCGTAGGAGTTTGGACTGAAGCTTTCTTT
>TRBD2|TRBV18|TRBJ2-2|NA
CASSFGLVNSGELFF
TGTGCCAGCTCCTTCGGACTAGTCAACTCTGGGGAGCTGTTTTTT
>TRBD1|TRBV3-1/TRBV3-2|TRBJ2-3|NA
CASSQDRGRNLTGTQYF
TGTGCCAGCAGCCAAGACAGGGGGCGCAACCTAACTGGTACGCAGTATTTT
>TRBD2|TRBV19|TRBJ2-1|NA
CASTPFFGGDEQFF
TGTGCCAGTACCCCTTTTTTCGGGGGGGATGAGCAGTTCTTC
>NA|TRBV6-1|TRBJ1-2|few
CASSEARVGVYGYTF
TGTGCCAGCAGTGAAGCCAGGGTTGGAGTCTATGGCTACACCTTC
>NA|TRBV5-1|TRBJ2-3|NA
CASRVDTSTDTQYF
TGCGCCAGCAGAGTTGACACAAGCACAGATACGCAGTATTTT
>TRBD1|TRBV10-2|TRBJ2-7|NA
CASSERPGQEGYEQYF
TGCGCCAGCAGTGAGCGACCGGGACAGGAAGGGTACGAGCAGTACTTC
>NA|TRBV6-5|TRBJ2-3|NA
CASREGQGSTDTQYF
TGTGCCAGCAGGGAGGGGCAGGGAAGCACAGATACGCAGTATTTT
>NA|TRBV10-1|TRBJ2-2|NA
CASSGGRGSGFGSTGELFF
TGCGCCAGCAGTGGGGGGCGCGGTAGTGGTTTCGGAAGCACCGGGGAGCTGTTTTTT
>TRBD2|TRBV2|TRBJ2-7|NA
CASSGTSGDPYEQYF
TGTGCCAGCAGTGGGACTAGCGGAGACCCCTACGAGCAGTACTTC
>TRBD1|TRBV9|TRBJ2-7|NA
CASSVDRGSEQYF
TGTGCCAGCAGCGTAGACAGGGGGAGCGAGCAGTACTTC
>NA|TRBV7-2|TRBJ2-7|once
CASSLAGRNEQYF
TGTGCCAGCAGCTTAGCGGGCAGAAACGAGCAGTACTTC
>NA|TRBV29-1|TRBJ2-5|NA
CSLGGRGVEETQYF
TGCAGCCTTGGGGGCAGGGGTGTGGAAGAGACCCAGTACTTC
>TRBD1|TRBV7-6|TRBJ1-1|once
CASSPRDRDGTEAFF
TGTGCCAGCAGCCCTAGAGACAGGGATGGAACTGAAGCTTTCTTT
>NA|TRBV6-1|TRBJ1-6|NA
CASSEAGNNSPLHF
TGTGCCAGCAGTGAGGCAGGCAATAATTCACCCCTCCACTTT
>NA|TRBV19|TRBJ2-7|NA
CASSADRGALYEQYF
TGTGCCAGTAGCGCTGACCGGGGGGCTTTATACGAGCAGTACTTC
>TRBD2|TRBV6-5|TRBJ2-7|NA
CASTSPGLPSYEQYF
TGTGCCAGCACCTCACCGGGACTACCCTCCTACGAGCAGTACTTC
>NA|TRBV18|TRBJ1-1|NA
CASSPEQGYTEAFF
TGTGCCAGCTCACCCGAGCAGGGGTACACTGAAGCTTTCTTT
>TRBD2|TRBV30|TRBJ2-1|NA
CACAISGSLFAEQFF
TGTGCCTGTGCCATAAGCGGGAGCTTGTTTGCTGAGCAGTTCTTC
>TRBD1|TRBV2|TRBJ2-7|NA
CASSPWDRTSGEQYF
TGTGCCAGCAGTCCCTGGGACAGGACATCGGGAGAGCAGTACTTC
>NA|TRBV7-6|TRBJ1-2|NA
CASSPGQFSGYTF
TGTGCCAGCAGCCCCGGACAGTTTTCTGGCTACACCTTC
>TRBD2|TRBV4-3|TRBJ2-1|NA
CASSQGLASGVGYNEQFF
TGCGCCAGCAGCCAAGGCTTGGCAAGCGGGGTGGGCTACAATGAGCAGTTCTTC
>TRBD1|TRBV19|TRBJ2-3|NA
CASTRDSNTDTQYF
TGTGCCAGTACCAGGGACAGCAACACAGATACGCAGTATTTT
>TRBD1|TRBV6-1|TRBJ2-7|NA
CASSERMGQGFSEQYF
TGTGCCAGCAGTGAAAGGATGGGACAGGGGTTTTCCGAGCAGTACTTC
>NA|TRBV19|TRBJ2-3|NA
CASSILLGTDTQYF
TGTGCCAGTAGTATCCTCTTAGGCACAGATACGCAGTATTTT
>NA|TRBV5-1|TRBJ1-1|NA
CASSFSEDTEAFF
TGCGCCAGCAGCTTCAGCGAGGACACTGAAGCTTTCTTT
>NA|TRBV24-1|TRBJ2-5|NA
CATSDSGRQATSKKGTQYF
TGTGCCACCAGTGATTCGGGGAGACAGGCTACTTCTAAGAAAGGGACCCAGTACTTC
>TRBD2|TRBV6-1|TRBJ2-7|once
CASSFQTSGLYEQYF
TGTGCCAGCAGTTTCCAAACTAGCGGACTCTACGAGCAGTACTTC
>TRBD1|TRBV5-5|TRBJ1-2|NA
CASSYNRGLYGYTF
TGTGCCAGCAGCTACAACAGGGGGCTCTATGGCTACACCTTC
>NA|TRBV28|TRBJ2-3|NA
CASTQGEALSTDTQYF
TGTGCCAGCACCCAAGGAGAGGCCCTTAGCACAGATACGCAGTATTTT
>TRBD2|TRBV4-2|TRBJ2-1|NA
CASSQGEGVGELAGVVEQFF
TGTGCCAGCAGCCAGGGCGAAGGCGTGGGGGAACTAGCGGGAGTTGTGGAGCAGTTCTTC
>NA|TRBV19|TRBJ2-3|once
CASSPPTARGASTDTQYF
TGTGCCAGTAGTCCCCCCACCGCCAGGGGGGCTAGCACAGATACGCAGTATTTT
>TRBD2|TRBV5-4|TRBJ2-1|NA
CASSSRTSGLNYNEQFF
TGTGCCAGCAGCTCCCGGACTAGCGGCTTAAACTACAATGAGCAGTTCTTC
>TRBD1|TRBV2|TRBJ2-7|NA
CASSEPTTGIYEQYF
TGTGCCAGCAGTGAACCTACGACAGGGATCTACGAGCAGTACTTC